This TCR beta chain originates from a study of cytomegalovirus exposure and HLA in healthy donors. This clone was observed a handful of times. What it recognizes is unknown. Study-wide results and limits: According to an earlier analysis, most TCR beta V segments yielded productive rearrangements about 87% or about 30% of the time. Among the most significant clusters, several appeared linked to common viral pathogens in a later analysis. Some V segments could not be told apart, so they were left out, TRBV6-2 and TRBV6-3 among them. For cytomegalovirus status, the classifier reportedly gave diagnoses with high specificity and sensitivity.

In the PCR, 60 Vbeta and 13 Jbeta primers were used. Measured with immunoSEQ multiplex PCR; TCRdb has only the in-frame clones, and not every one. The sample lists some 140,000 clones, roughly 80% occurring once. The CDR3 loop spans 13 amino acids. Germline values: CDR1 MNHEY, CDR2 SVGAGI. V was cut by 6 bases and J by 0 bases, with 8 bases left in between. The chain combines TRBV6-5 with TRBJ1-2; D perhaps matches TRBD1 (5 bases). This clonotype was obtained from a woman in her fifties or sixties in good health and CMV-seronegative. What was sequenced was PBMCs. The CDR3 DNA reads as TGTGCCAGCAGACTGGACACTAACTATGGCTACACCTTC. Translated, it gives CASRLDTNYGYTF.